Here is one T cell receptor (beta chain) with its context. Its antigen is as yet unknown. Relative to the germline gene, one junction end is altered; a read error may explain this. This sample is part of a study of shared clonotypes between healthy human individuals. Whole-study findings and limits: Researchers sampled only blood; tissue repertoires likely differ.

Several immunoSEQ plates held equal portions of the genomic DNA taken from each subset. The protocol was immunoSEQ multiplex PCR, while the TCRdb copy is restricted to in-frame clones and leaves out a portion. The table has approximately 1.4 million clones, about 98% seen once. Healthy adults negative for HIV, lacking recent acute infections or vaccinations, served as donors. Germline V gene sequence: CDR1 SSHAT, CDR2 FNYEAQ (reference sequence). CDR3 length equals 13 residues. The sequenced sample consisted of naive CD4+ T cells sorted from blood. Subset: CD45RA+ positively selected. This receptor was obtained from a young man in good health. The genes are TRBV7-7 and TRBJ2-7; D gene uncertain. CDR3 nucleotides: TGTGCTAGCAGCTTAAATATAGGGAACGAGCAGTACTTC. It translates to CASSLNIGNEQYF.